This T cell receptor beta chain was captured by sequencing in a study of PD-1 blockade in mismatch repair-deficient tumors. TCRdb's copy holds only in-frame clones and misses some; the assay was immunoSEQ multiplex PCR. Among about 130,000 clones listed, roughly 86% were seen once. Trimming removed 4 bases from V and 0 bases from J, with 14 bases in between. The CDR3 spans 16 residues. Germline lookup yields CDR1 SEHNR and CDR2 FQNEAQ (reference sequence). The sequences come from peripheral blood, collected about 17 months after starting pembrolizumab. The receptor was derived from an adult with mismatch repair-deficient cancer. The chain joins TRBV7-9 to TRBJ2-3, with TRBD2 as a possible D gene (5 bases). The CDR3, as DNA: TGTGCCAGCAGCTGGGCCCAGCGGCCAAGCACAGATACGCAGTATTTT. Amino acid sequence: CASSWAQRPSTDTQYF. The entire variable domain, with the rest obtained from reference TRBV7-9 and TRBJ2-3, is as follows: DTGVSQNPRHKITKRGQNVTFRCDPISEHNRLYWYRQTLGQGPEFLTYFQNEAQLEKSRLLSDRFSAERPKGSFSTLEIQRTEQGDSAMYLCASSWAQRPSTDTQYFGPGTRLTVL.